A selection of T cell receptor beta chains follows, all from one sample in a study of blood T cell repertoires in COVID-19. Profiling relied on immunoSEQ multiplex PCR, and the TCRdb table lists in-frame clones only, not all of them. This table has approximately 250,000 clones, almost 85% appearing once. Input material: PBMCs or T cells enriched from blood (not recorded which). All receptors come from a woman aged 45-60 years with acute COVID-19. Both conserved end residues are part of each CDR3. D genes are given only for firm matches. The size of a clone is reported for some rows only, either as once, few or many, or as a class for expanded clones.

J,D,size,V,DNA,CDR3
TRBJ1-1,NA,NA,TRBV7-2,TGTGCCAGCACCCGGGGGGGAACGAACACTGAAGCTTTCTTT,CASTRGGTNTEAFF
TRBJ2-7,TRBD1,NA,TRBV29-1,TGCAGCGTTGGAAACGACAGGGGACCTTTCCCCTACGAGCAGTACTTC,CSVGNDRGPFPYEQYF
TRBJ2-7,NA,NA,TRBV5-1,TGCGCCAGCAGCTCCACCTACGAGCAGTACTTC,CASSSTYEQYF
TRBJ2-7,TRBD1,NA,TRBV7-9,TGTGCCAGCAGCCCTCGGGACAGGGGGCACTCCTACGAGCAGTACTTC,CASSPRDRGHSYEQYF
TRBJ1-4,TRBD1,once,TRBV18,TGTGCCAGCTCGGTCAGACAGGGACCTAATGAAAAACTGTTTTTT,CASSVRQGPNEKLFF
TRBJ1-2,NA,NA,TRBV7-8,TGTGCCAGCAGCCCCCCGAGCGGGGGTGGCTACACCTTC,CASSPPSGGGYTF
TRBJ2-2,NA,NA,TRBV2,TGTGCCAGCAGAGCCGACAGGGGACTAACCGGGGAGCTGTTTTTT,CASRADRGLTGELFF
TRBJ1-1,NA,NA,TRBV5-4,TGTGCCAGCAGCTTGGCCTTGGGGACATCTACTGAAGCTTTCTTT,CASSLALGTSTEAFF
TRBJ1-5,NA,NA,TRBV21-1,TGTGCCAGCAGCATTCAGGGGGTAAGCAATCAGCCCCAGCATTTT,CASSIQGVSNQPQHF
TRBJ1-2,NA,NA,TRBV12-3/TRBV12-4,TGTGCCAGCACCGAACAGGGTCATGGCTACACCTTC,CASTEQGHGYTF
TRBJ1-4,TRBD1,NA,TRBV10-3,TGTGCCATCAGTTCCGGGACAGGGACTGAAAAACTGTTTTTT,CAISSGTGTEKLFF
TRBJ2-1,TRBD2,once,TRBV19,TGTGCCAGTAGTTATCTGGGGCTAGCGGGGGGCCGAAATGAGCAGTTCTTC,CASSYLGLAGGRNEQFF
TRBJ1-2,TRBD1,NA,TRBV27,TGTGCCAGCAGTTTATCGGGGACAGGGAGCTGGTATGGCTACACCTTC,CASSLSGTGSWYGYTF
TRBJ1-2,NA,NA,TRBV30,TGTGCCTGGAGTGGAACTTTTCCTTACACCTTC,CAWSGTFPYTF
TRBJ1-5,TRBD1,NA,TRBV28,TGTGCCAGCAGTGACAGGGGCAATCAGCCCCAGCATTTT,CASSDRGNQPQHF
TRBJ1-3,NA,NA,TRBV7-9,TGTGCCAGCAGCTTGGGTCCGACACGGCGCCACTCTGGAAACACCATATATTTT,CASSLGPTRRHSGNTIYF
TRBJ1-1,TRBD1,NA,TRBV23-1,TGCGCCAGCAGTCAATCAAAAACATACCTAAGGGGGCTGGTGACTGAAGCTTTCTTT,CASSQSKTYLRGLVTEAFF
TRBJ2-1,TRBD2,NA,TRBV7-2,TGTGCCAGCAGCTTAGAAGCGGGGCCTAACAATGAGCAGTTCTTC,CASSLEAGPNNEQFF
TRBJ2-1,TRBD2,once,TRBV6-1,TGTGCCAGCAGTGTTCTAGCGGGGGGTTCCTACAATGAGCAGTTCTTC,CASSVLAGGSYNEQFF
TRBJ2-7,TRBD1,NA,TRBV5-1,TGCGCCAGCAGCTGGGGCGGGACAGGGCCCAACGAGCAGTACTTC,CASSWGGTGPNEQYF
TRBJ1-5,TRBD1,NA,TRBV7-2,TGTGCCAGCACCTCGGGTGGCGGGACAGGGCCGCCCCAGCATTTT,CASTSGGGTGPPQHF
TRBJ1-1,TRBD1,NA,TRBV5-4,TGTGCCAGCAGCGCGGACAGGGTAGGCACTGAAGCTTTCTTT,CASSADRVGTEAFF
TRBJ2-7,TRBD1,few,TRBV5-1,TGCGCCAGCAGCTTGGCCGGGACAGGAACCAAATCGTCCTACGAGCAGTACTTC,CASSLAGTGTKSSYEQYF
TRBJ1-1,TRBD1,few,TRBV7-9,TGTGCCAGCAGCTTGGCCCCGGGACAGATGAACACTGAAGCTTTCTTT,CASSLAPGQMNTEAFF